The 12 T cell receptor beta chains presented below share a single source sample, sequenced in a study of T-cell reconstitution after alpha-beta-depleted transplantation in children. The authors prepared the TCRbeta library with unique molecular identifiers. TCRdb itself ran the PCR reads through MiXCR, one entry per CDR3 protein. Here the sample spans around 410,000 distinct CDR3 sequences, about a tenth being singletons. This specimen consisted of PBMCs from the stem cell graft donor, obtained from the stem cell graft. Every receptor here comes from a human donor who donated a stem cell graft to a child with acute myeloid leukemia.

The table lists this clonotype with many counts. The V call is TRBV5-1, the J call TRBJ1-5; a possible D gene is TRBD1 (5 bases). The CDR3 runs 14 residues. Germline assignment: CDR1 SGHRS and CDR2 YFSETQ. Trimming left V 4 bases short and J 7 bases short, with 15 bases between. CDR3 bases: TGCGCCAGCAGCCCTGGGGGTGGGGGACAGCCCCAGCATTTT. Translation: CASSPGGGGQPQHF.

The chain uses TRBV20-1 and TRBJ2-7; 9 bases are shared with TRBD1. Germline V gene sequence: CDR1 DFQATT, CDR2 SNEGSKA (reference sequence). The V and J ends lost 3 bases and 2 bases, in that order; junction bases with no gene match: 5. This CDR3 contains 14 residues. The CDR3 reads CSASRDRDPYEQYF. For the CDR3, the DNA is TGCAGTGCTAGCCGGGACAGGGACCCCTACGAGCAGTACTTC.

The rearrangement links TRBV2 to TRBJ2-2; TRBD2 matches at 7 bases. Germline assignment: CDR1 SNHLY and CDR2 FYNNEI. The CDR3 loop spans 14 amino acids. V lost 9 bases, J lost 0 bases, and 4 bases stayed unmatched. The CDR3 is CASKLAPNTGELFF. DNA for the CDR3: TGTGCCAGTAAACTAGCGCCGAACACCGGGGAGCTGTTTTTT.

This chain uses TRBV7-2 with TRBJ1-1, with D maybe TRBD1 (6 bases). Germline V gene lookup returns CDR1 SGHTA and CDR2 FQGNSA. Trimming took 4 bases from V and 7 from J, leaving 16 bases between them. CDR3 length: 14 residues. The CDR3 sequence is CASSSRQRTVEAFF. Written as DNA, the CDR3 is TGTGCCAGCAGCTCCCGACAACGGACAGTTGAAGCTTTCTTT. The complete variable domain, with remaining parts taken from reference TRBV7-2 and TRBJ1-1, reads GAGVSQSPSNKVTEKGKDVELRCDPISGHTALYWYRQSLGQGLEFLIYFQGNSAPDKSGLPSDRFSAERTGGSVSTLTIQRTQQEDSAVYLCASSSRQRTVEAFFGQGTRLTVV.

The rearrangement uses TRBV6-1 and TRBJ1-6; D gene uncertain. Germline V lookup: CDR1 MNHNS, CDR2 SASEGT. Trimming cost V 5 bases and J 10 bases, with 15 bases left between them. This CDR3 region has 14 residues. CDR3 in DNA: TGTGCCAGCAGTACGGTGGGGTCCCGGTCACCCCTCCACTTT. This codes for CASSTVGSRSPLHF.

The chain uses TRBV19 and TRBJ2-1; 13 positions agree with TRBD2. The CDR3 length is 16 residues. J lost 8 bases, V lost 3 bases, and 7 bases had no gene match. CDR1 is LNHDA, CDR2 SQIVND, per germline (reference sequence). The CDR3 DNA sequence: TGTGCCAGTAGTATGAGGACTAGCGGGAGATCCGATGAGCAGTTCTTC. Translated: CASSMRTSGRSDEQFF.

There are a few counts of this clonotype. The V and J genes are TRBV12-3 or TRBV12-4 and TRBJ1-2; D unclear. There are 12 residues in the CDR3. With 3 bases removed from V and 4 bases from J, the gap between germline ends came to 6 bases. This CDR3 reads CASSFTSYGYTF. The CDR3 coding sequence is TGTGCCAGCAGTTTCACAAGCTATGGCTACACCTTC.

The sample holds a few counts of this clonotype. CDR3 sequence reads: CASSSTRRQGTRNTEAFF. In nucleotides, the CDR3 is TGTGCCAGCAGTTCGACGCGGCGCCAGGGGACGAGGAACACTGAAGCTTTCTTT. This rearrangement joins TRBV6-5 to TRBJ1-1; D possibly corresponds to TRBD1 (6 bases). The germline gives CDR1 MNHEY, CDR2 SVGAGI. Between the trimmed V and J ends, which lost 4 bases and 1 base, there was a span of 22 bases. The CDR3 totals 18 residues.

This chain connects TRBV9 to TRBJ2-3; 10 nucleotides line up with TRBD2. Germline V gene lookup returns CDR1 SGDLS and CDR2 YYNGEE. Unmatched junction bases numbered 6, after V lost 2 bases and J lost 3 bases. This CDR3 spans 16 amino acids. The CDR3 is CASSVLLAGETDTQYF. CDR3 DNA sequence: TGTGCCAGCAGCGTTCTTCTAGCGGGGGAAACAGATACGCAGTATTTT.

This chain connects TRBV18 to TRBJ2-5, with 12 bases matching TRBD2. The CDR3 runs 15 residues. CDR1 is KGHSH, CDR2 LQKENI, per germline. The J segment lost 4 bases and the V segment lost 3 bases, leaving 3 bases of the junction unmatched. CDR3 in DNA: TGTGCCAGCTCACCCCAGGGACTAGCGGGAGAGACCCAGTACTTC. It codes for CASSPQGLAGETQYF.

This clonotype has more than one count but fewer than ten. V usage is TRBV5-4 and J usage is TRBJ2-5; D is unclear. Per the germline V gene, CDR1 is SGHNT and CDR2 is YYREEE (reference sequence). The CDR3 totals 14 residues. Trimming cost V 5 bases and J 3 bases, with 14 bases left between them. CDR3 nucleotide sequence: TGTGCCAGCAGACTGGACCCTGCAGAAGAGACCCAGTACTTC. Translating gives CASRLDPAEETQYF.

This clonotype was observed a handful of times. The chain carries TRBV4-3 and TRBJ2-7; D is unresolved. Trimming removed 6 bases from V and 3 bases from J, with 12 bases in between. Germline assignment: CDR1 LGHNA and CDR2 YSLEER. The CDR3 has 13 residues. The DNA for the CDR3 is TGCGCCAGCAGTCTTGACACTCGCTACGAGCAGTACTTC. Amino acids: CASSLDTRYEQYF.